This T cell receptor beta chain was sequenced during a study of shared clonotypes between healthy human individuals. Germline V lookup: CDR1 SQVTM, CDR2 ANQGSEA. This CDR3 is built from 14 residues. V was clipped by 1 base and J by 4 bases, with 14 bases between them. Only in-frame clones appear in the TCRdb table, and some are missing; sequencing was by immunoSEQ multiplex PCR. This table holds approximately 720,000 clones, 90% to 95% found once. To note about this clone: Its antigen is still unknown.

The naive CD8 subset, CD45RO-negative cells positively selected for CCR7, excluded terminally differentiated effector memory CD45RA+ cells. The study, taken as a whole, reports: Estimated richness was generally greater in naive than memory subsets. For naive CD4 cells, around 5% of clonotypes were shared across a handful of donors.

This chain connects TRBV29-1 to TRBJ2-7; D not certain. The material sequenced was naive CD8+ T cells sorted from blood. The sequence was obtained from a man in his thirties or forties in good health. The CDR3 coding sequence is TGCAGCGTTGAAGTGGTGGGAACGGAATACGAGCAGTACTTC. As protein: CSVEVVGTEYEQYF.